This T cell receptor (beta chain) was captured in a study of blood T cell repertoires in COVID-19. Study summary: Acute-phase and convalescent COVID-19 samples originated in the United States, Italy and Spain.

Generated by immunoSEQ multiplex PCR, the TCRdb table keeps only in-frame clones and is missing some. The sample carries about 160,000 clones, around 75% recorded once. This CDR3 has 14 amino acids. CDR1 is LGHDT and CDR2 is YNNKEL in the germline V gene (reference sequence). The V and J ends lost 0 bases and 7 bases respectively, with 12 bases between them. Specimen: peripheral blood. The sequence was collected from a woman of 80 years or more with acute or convalescent COVID-19. The chain combines TRBV3-1 (or the pseudogene TRBV3-2) with TRBJ1-2; unclear D gene. CDR3: CASSQESGSRGYTF. In DNA form, the CDR3 reads TGTGCCAGCAGCCAAGAGTCGGGGAGTCGTGGCTACACCTTC.